The rows below give T cell receptor beta chains drawn from one sample of a study of T-cell reconstitution after alpha-beta-depleted transplantation in children. In TCRdb, the PCR reads were re-called with MiXCR into one record per CDR3 protein. Altogether about 230,000 distinct CDR3 sequences are present, roughly 10% being singletons, with the ten largest covering 28%. Sequences were derived from PBMCs, sampled before TCRalphabeta/CD19-depleted stem cell transplant. Every receptor here comes from a child under two years old with acute myeloid leukemia, due to receive a stem cell transplant. Both conserved end residues are part of each CDR3. The D gene is left open where the match is weak. Size is omitted from some rows. Given values are once, few, many or a class for expanded clones.

clone_size,j_call,v_call,d_call,cdr3_nt,cdr3_aa
many,TRBJ2-3,TRBV5-1,-,TGCGCCAGCAGCTACAGGGATACGCAGTATTTT,CASSYRDTQYF
many,TRBJ1-5,TRBV12-3/TRBV12-4,-,TGTGCCAGCAGCCCAGGGTTTCAGCCCCAGCATTTT,CASSPGFQPQHF
many,TRBJ2-7,TRBV5-1,-,TGCGCCAGCAGCTTTGCTGTTGCCTACGAGCAGTACTTC,CASSFAVAYEQYF
few,TRBJ1-6,TRBV7-2,TRBD1,TGTGCCAGCAGCCCGGGACAGGGGGTGGATTCACCCCTCCACTTT,CASSPGQGVDSPLHF
many,TRBJ1-1,TRBV29-1,-,TGCAGCGTTGATAGGCAGGGAGGCACTGAAGCTTTCTTT,CSVDRQGGTEAFF
-,TRBJ1-5,TRBV7-8,-,TGTGCCAGCAGCTCTACCAGGGGCGCGAATCAGCCCCAGCATTTT,CASSSTRGANQPQHF
-,TRBJ1-5,TRBV4-1,-,TGCGCCAGCAGCCAAGCGTCAGGGGGCAATCAGCCCCAGCATTTT,CASSQASGGNQPQHF
few,TRBJ2-4,TRBV28,-,TGTGCCAGCAGTCGGGGCGGGCCCATAGCCAAAAACATTCAGTACTTC,CASSRGGPIAKNIQYF
many,TRBJ1-4,TRBV11-2,TRBD1,TGTGCCAGCAGTTCGGGACAGGGGCTCCATCCCCCAAATGAAAAACTGTTTTTT,CASSSGQGLHPPNEKLFF
many,TRBJ2-7,TRBV27,TRBD2,TGTGCCAGCGGGAAGCGGGAGATCCACGAGCAGTACTTC,CASGKREIHEQYF
many,TRBJ2-3,TRBV4-2,-,TGTGCCAGCAGCCAAGAAGCGTCCGGTAGCACAGATACGCAGTATTTT,CASSQEASGSTDTQYF
many,TRBJ2-1,TRBV29-1,-,TGCAGCGTTGTATCTAGCGTCTACAATGAGCAGTTCTTC,CSVVSSVYNEQFF
many,TRBJ1-4,TRBV20-1,-,TGCAGTGCGAGACGTGAAAAACTGTTTTTT,CSARREKLFF
many,TRBJ1-2,TRBV4-1,-,TGCGCCAGCAGGTGGGGGCAGGGTGAACTCGGCTACACCTTC,CASRWGQGELGYTF
many,TRBJ1-5,TRBV20-1,-,TGCAGTGCTAATCAGCCCCAGCATTTT,CSANQPQHF
-,TRBJ2-2,TRBV7-7,-,TGTGCCAGCAGCCCCGGCTCGACTAGTTTCGTCGGTAACACCGGGGAGCTGTTTTTT,CASSPGSTSFVGNTGELFF
-,TRBJ1-2,TRBV11-2,-,TGTGCCAGCAGCTTAGACGCATCCTATGGCTACACCTTC,CASSLDASYGYTF
many,TRBJ2-5,TRBV19,-,TGTGCCAGTAGCCTAAGGGGCCCCCAAGAGACCCAGTACTTC,CASSLRGPQETQYF
many,TRBJ2-5,TRBV12-3/TRBV12-4,-,TGTGCCAGCAGACCGAGAGGGAACCAAGAGACCCAGTACTTC,CASRPRGNQETQYF
many,TRBJ2-2,TRBV10-1,TRBD2,TGCGCCAGCAGTGAGTCCCCCATTGGCAGCGGGAGTACCGGGGAGCTGTTTTTT,CASSESPIGSGSTGELFF
many,TRBJ2-1,TRBV5-1,TRBD2,TGCGCCAGCAGCCTGCGACTAGCGGCCTACAATGAGCAGTTCTTC,CASSLRLAAYNEQFF
many,TRBJ1-1,TRBV5-1,-,TGCGCCAGCAGCTTGGAGGGCGGGAGCACTGAAGCTTTCTTT,CASSLEGGSTEAFF
many,TRBJ1-6,TRBV28,-,TGTGCCAGCAGTTTATGGTACAATAATTCACCCCTCCACTTT,CASSLWYNNSPLHF
many,TRBJ1-1,TRBV5-6,-,TGTGCCAGCAGCCGGGACAACACTGAAGCTTTCTTT,CASSRDNTEAFF
-,TRBJ2-5,TRBV7-2,-,TGTCTCAGCAGCCCTCAGAGAGGGACCCAGTACTTC,CLSSPQRGTQYF
-,TRBJ2-5,TRBV28,-,TGTGCCAGCAGTTCGCGACTTGTTGTGGAGACCCAGTACTTC,CASSSRLVVETQYF
many,TRBJ2-2,TRBV7-2,TRBD2,TGTGCCAGCAGCACCAGACTAGCGGGGGTCACCGGGGAGCTGTTTTTT,CASSTRLAGVTGELFF
many,TRBJ2-7,TRBV20-1,TRBD2,TGCAGTGCTAGACCCGGGACTATCCCATACGAGCAGTACTTC,CSARPGTIPYEQYF
-,TRBJ2-5,TRBV18,-,TGTGCCAGCTCAATCTTGGGACCCGGGGGACAAGAGACCCAGTACTTC,CASSILGPGGQETQYF
few,TRBJ1-2,TRBV11-1,TRBD1,TGTGCCAGCAGCTTATTCCGGGACAGGGGAAACCATAACTATGGCTACACCTTC,CASSLFRDRGNHNYGYTF
-,TRBJ2-7,TRBV7-6,TRBD1,TGTGCCAGCAGCTTAAGGACAGGGATCTCCTACGAGCAGTACTTC,CASSLRTGISYEQYF
many,TRBJ2-1,TRBV18,TRBD2,TGTGCCAGCTCACCACTAGCGGGAGATTGGAATGAGCAGTTCTTC,CASSPLAGDWNEQFF
many,TRBJ2-2,TRBV18,TRBD2,TGTGCCAGCTCACCCTGGACTAGCGGAGACCGGACCGGGGAGCTGTTTTTT,CASSPWTSGDRTGELFF
many,TRBJ2-7,TRBV28,TRBD2,TGTGCCAGCAATTTAGCGGGGGGCCAATCCTACGAGCAGTACTTC,CASNLAGGQSYEQYF
many,TRBJ1-5,TRBV20-1,TRBD1,TGCAGTGCGGCGCAGGGGGCTCGCAATCAGCCCCAGCATTTT,CSAAQGARNQPQHF
-,TRBJ2-1,TRBV20-1,TRBD2,TGCAGTGCTAGAGATAGCGGGAGAAGCTACAATGAGCAGTTCTTC,CSARDSGRSYNEQFF
-,TRBJ2-2,TRBV27,TRBD1,TGTGCCAGCAGCAGGGGGCCCACCACCGGGGAGCTGTTTTTT,CASSRGPTTGELFF
-,TRBJ2-5,TRBV13,-,TGTGCCAGCAGCCCTGGGCCTAGCTGGAGAGGAGGCCAAGAGACCCAGTACTTC,CASSPGPSWRGGQETQYF
many,TRBJ1-1,TRBV12-3/TRBV12-4,-,TGTGCCAGTGGGAACACTGAAGCTTTCTTT,CASGNTEAFF
few,TRBJ2-2,TRBV3-1,TRBD2,TGTGCCAGCAGCCAAGAGAGCGGGAGGAGAGGTGGGGAGCTGTTTTTT,CASSQESGRRGGELFF
many,TRBJ1-2,TRBV7-2,-,TGTGCCAGCAGCTTCAGGATCGGAGGCTATGGCTACACCTTC,CASSFRIGGYGYTF
many,TRBJ2-7,TRBV12-3/TRBV12-4,TRBD1,TGTGCCAGCAGTTCCGGGACAGGTCTCGAGCAGTACTTC,CASSSGTGLEQYF
many,TRBJ1-5,TRBV21-1,-,TGTGCCAGCGGGGACAGGGAGGAACAGCCCCAGCATTTT,CASGDREEQPQHF
many,TRBJ2-3,TRBV20-1,-,TGCAGTGCTCTCGGGTTTTATAAAGATACGCAGTATTTT,CSALGFYKDTQYF